The clone carrying this TCR beta chain was observed at least ten times. Blood was drawn at first hyperthyroidism diagnosis, before any ophthalmopathy symptoms. Amplification yielded TCR beta CDR3 regions, with RNA transcripts as the source. The HTBI set primed first-round TCR CDR3 RT-PCR. TCRdb re-called the multiplex PCR reads with MiXCR, one entry per CDR3 protein. This table has 250,000 to 300,000 distinct CDR3 sequences, 10% to 15% appearing once. Per the germline V gene, CDR1 is MDHEN and CDR2 is SYDVKM. The CDR3 is 17 residues long. The V gene end was trimmed by 1 base and the J gene end by 5 bases; junction bases not matched to a gene: 13. This record comes from a study of T cells in Graves' hyperthyroidism and ophthalmopathy.

The receptor's source is a woman under 40 with Graves' hyperthyroidism that later progressed to Graves' ophthalmopathy. Sample: blood. V is TRBV28 and J is TRBJ1-1; 7 bases match TRBD1. CDR3 bases: TGTGCCAGCAGTTTATCTGATCACAGGGGATCTTGGACTGAAGCTTTCTTT. It encodes CASSLSDHRGSWTEAFF.